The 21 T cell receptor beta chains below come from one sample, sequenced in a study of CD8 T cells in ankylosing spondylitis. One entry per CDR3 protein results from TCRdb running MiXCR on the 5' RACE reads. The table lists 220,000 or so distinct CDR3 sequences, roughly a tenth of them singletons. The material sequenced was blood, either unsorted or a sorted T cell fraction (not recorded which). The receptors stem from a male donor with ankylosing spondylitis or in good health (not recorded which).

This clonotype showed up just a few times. This CDR3 reads CASSRGTGTGNTIYF. CDR3 coding DNA: TGTGCCAGCAGCCGGGGGACAGGGACTGGAAACACCATATATTTT. The genes are TRBV12-3 or TRBV12-4 and TRBJ1-3; 9 bases line up with TRBD1. The CDR3 has 15 residues. Germline trimming cut 6 bases from V and 2 bases from J; bases unmatched to any gene: 5.

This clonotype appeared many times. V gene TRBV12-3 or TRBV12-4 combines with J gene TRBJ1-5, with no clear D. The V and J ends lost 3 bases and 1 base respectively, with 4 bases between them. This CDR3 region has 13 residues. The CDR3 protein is CASSFSSNQPQHF. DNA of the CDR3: TGTGCCAGCAGTTTCAGCAGCAATCAGCCCCAGCATTTT.

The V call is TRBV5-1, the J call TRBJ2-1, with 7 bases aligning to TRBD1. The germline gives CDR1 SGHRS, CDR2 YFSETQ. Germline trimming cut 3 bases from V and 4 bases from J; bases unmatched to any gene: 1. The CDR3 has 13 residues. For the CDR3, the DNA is TGCGCCAGCAGCTGGACAGGATACAATGAGCAGTTCTTC. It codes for CASSWTGYNEQFF.

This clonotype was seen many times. The CDR3 reads CASSPLARQNTEAFF. In DNA form, the CDR3 reads TGCGCCAGCAGCCCACTTGCACGGCAGAACACTGAAGCTTTCTTT. The chain links TRBV5-1 to TRBJ1-1, with unresolved D. Germline assignment: CDR1 SGHRS and CDR2 YFSETQ. The CDR3 length is 15 residues. Trimming shortened V by 4 bases and J by 1 base, and 14 bases separated the two germline ends.

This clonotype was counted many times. The CDR3 coding sequence is TGTGCCAGCAGCCCCTGGACTGCCCCTAGCGCCGAGCAGTACTTC. Translating it yields CASSPWTAPSAEQYF. The genes are TRBV9 and TRBJ2-7; D perhaps matches TRBD2 (6 bases). CDR3 length equals 15 residues. V shed 4 bases and J shed 6 bases, with 20 bases lying between them. Germline V CDR1 and CDR2: SGDLS, YYNGEE. The full variable domain, rest sourced from reference TRBV9 and TRBJ2-7, is DSGVTQTPKHLITATGQRVTLRCSPRSGDLSVYWYQQSLDQGLQFLIQYYNGEERAKGNILERFSAQQFPDLHSELNLSSLELGDSALYFCASSPWTAPSAEQYFGPGTRLTVT.

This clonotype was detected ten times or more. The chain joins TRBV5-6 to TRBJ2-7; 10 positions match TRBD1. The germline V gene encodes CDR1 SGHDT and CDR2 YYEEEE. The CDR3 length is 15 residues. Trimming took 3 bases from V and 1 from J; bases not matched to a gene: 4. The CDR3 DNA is TGTGCCAGCAGCTCCTGGGGACAGGGGTCCTACGAGCAGTACTTC. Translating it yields CASSSWGQGSYEQYF.

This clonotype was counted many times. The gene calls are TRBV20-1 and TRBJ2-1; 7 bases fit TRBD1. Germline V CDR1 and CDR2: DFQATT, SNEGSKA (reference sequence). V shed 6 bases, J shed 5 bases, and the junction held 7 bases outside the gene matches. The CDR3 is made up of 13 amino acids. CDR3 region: CSAYRQGNNEQFF. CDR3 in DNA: TGCAGTGCCTACCGACAGGGCAACAATGAGCAGTTCTTC.

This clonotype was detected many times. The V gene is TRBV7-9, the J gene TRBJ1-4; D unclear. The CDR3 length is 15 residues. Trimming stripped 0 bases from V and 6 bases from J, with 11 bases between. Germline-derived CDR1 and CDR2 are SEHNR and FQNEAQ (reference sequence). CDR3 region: CASSLALADYEKLFF. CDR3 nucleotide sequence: TGTGCCAGCAGCTTAGCGCTAGCAGATTATGAAAAACTGTTTTTT.

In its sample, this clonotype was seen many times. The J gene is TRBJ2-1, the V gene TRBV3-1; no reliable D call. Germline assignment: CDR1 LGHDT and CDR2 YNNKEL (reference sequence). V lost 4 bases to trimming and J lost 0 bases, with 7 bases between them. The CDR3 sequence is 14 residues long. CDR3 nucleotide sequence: TGTGCCAGCAGCCCCCCCAGCTCCTACAATGAGCAGTTCTTC. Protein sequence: CASSPPSSYNEQFF.

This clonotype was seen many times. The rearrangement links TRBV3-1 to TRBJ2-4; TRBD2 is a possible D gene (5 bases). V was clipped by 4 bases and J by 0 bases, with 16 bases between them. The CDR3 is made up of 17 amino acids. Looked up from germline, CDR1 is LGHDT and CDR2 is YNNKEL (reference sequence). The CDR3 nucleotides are TGTGCCAGCAGCCCAGGTGCGGGTTGGATAGCCAAAAACATTCAGTACTTC. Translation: CASSPGAGWIAKNIQYF.

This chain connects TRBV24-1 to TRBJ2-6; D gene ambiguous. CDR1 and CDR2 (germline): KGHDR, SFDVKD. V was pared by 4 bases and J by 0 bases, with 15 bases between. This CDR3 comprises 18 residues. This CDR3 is CATSEAGSHSSGANVLTF. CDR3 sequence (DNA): TGTGCCACCAGTGAGGCCGGGTCCCATAGCTCTGGGGCCAACGTCCTGACTTTC.

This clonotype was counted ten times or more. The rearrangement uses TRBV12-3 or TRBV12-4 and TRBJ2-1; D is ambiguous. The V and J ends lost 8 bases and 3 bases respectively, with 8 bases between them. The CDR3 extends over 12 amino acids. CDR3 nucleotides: TGTGCCAGCTGGTCGGGCTACAATGAGCAGTTCTTC. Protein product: CASWSGYNEQFF.

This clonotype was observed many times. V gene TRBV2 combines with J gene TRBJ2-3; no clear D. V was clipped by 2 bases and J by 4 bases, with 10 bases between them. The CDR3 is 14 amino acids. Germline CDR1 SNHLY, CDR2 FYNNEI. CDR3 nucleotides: TGTGCCAGCAGTGAAAATCAGAGCCCAGATACGCAGTATTTT. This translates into CASSENQSPDTQYF.

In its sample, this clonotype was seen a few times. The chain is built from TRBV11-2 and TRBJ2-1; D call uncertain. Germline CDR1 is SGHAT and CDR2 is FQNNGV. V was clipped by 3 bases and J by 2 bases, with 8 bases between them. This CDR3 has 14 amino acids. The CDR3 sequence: CASSFDPAYNEQFF. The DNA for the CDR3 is TGTGCCAGCAGCTTCGATCCCGCCTACAATGAGCAGTTCTTC.

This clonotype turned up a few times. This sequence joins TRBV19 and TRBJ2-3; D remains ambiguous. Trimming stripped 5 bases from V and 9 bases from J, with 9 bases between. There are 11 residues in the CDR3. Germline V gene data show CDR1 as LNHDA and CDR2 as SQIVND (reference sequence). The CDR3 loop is CASSGEQTQYF. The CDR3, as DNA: TGTGCCAGTAGTGGCGAGCAAACGCAGTATTTT.

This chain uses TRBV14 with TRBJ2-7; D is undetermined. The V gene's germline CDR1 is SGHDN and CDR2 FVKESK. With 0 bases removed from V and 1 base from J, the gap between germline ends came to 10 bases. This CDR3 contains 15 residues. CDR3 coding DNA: TGTGCCAGCAGCCAAGAGGCCTTTGGATCCTACGAGCAGTACTTC. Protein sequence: CASSQEAFGSYEQYF.

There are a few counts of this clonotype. The CDR3 DNA follows: TGTGCCAGCAGCTCCAACAGGGGACAAACCTACAATGAGCAGTTCTTC. It translates to CASSSNRGQTYNEQFF. The V and J genes are TRBV5-4 and TRBJ2-1; 7 positions agree with TRBD1. The CDR3 is 16 residues long. Losses at the gene ends were 3 bases for V and 2 bases for J; bases not matched to a gene: 8. Germline lookup yields CDR1 SGHNT and CDR2 YYREEE (reference sequence).

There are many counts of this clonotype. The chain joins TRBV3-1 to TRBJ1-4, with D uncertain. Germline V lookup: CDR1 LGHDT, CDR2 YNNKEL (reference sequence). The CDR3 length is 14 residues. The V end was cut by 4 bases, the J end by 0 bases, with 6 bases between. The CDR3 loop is CASSPDATNEKLFF. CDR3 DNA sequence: TGTGCCAGCAGCCCCGACGCAACTAATGAAAAACTGTTTTTT.

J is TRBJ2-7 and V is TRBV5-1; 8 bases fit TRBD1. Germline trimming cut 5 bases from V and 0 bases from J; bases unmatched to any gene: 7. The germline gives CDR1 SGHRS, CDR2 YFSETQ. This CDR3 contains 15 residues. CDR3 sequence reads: CASRSGQVSSYEQYF. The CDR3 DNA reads TGCGCCAGCAGGTCGGGACAGGTCAGCTCCTACGAGCAGTACTTC.

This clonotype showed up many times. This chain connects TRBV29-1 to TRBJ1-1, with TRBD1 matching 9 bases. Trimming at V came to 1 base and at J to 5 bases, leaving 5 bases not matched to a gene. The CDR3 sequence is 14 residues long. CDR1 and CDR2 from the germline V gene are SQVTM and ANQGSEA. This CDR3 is CSVEVGDRATEAFF. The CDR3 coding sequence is TGCAGCGTTGAAGTGGGGGACAGGGCGACTGAAGCTTTCTTT.

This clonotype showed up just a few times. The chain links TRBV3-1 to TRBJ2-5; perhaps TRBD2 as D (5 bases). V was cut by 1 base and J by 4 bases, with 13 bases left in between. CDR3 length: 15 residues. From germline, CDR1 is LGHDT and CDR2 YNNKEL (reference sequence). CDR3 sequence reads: CASSQVGGSPETQYF. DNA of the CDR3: TGTGCCAGCAGCCAAGTGGGCGGGTCCCCAGAGACCCAGTACTTC.